These 8 T cell receptor beta chains were all obtained from the same sample, sequenced in a study of T cell responses to AZD1222 COVID-19 vaccine. Clones were read by immunoSEQ multiplex PCR, and TCRdb kept only the in-frame ones, dropping some. The repertoire consists of 150,000 or so clones, with roughly 89% occurring once and the leading ten covering about 5%. The material was peripheral blood, obtained on day 0 of AZD1222 vaccination. These receptors originate from an adult in good health.

The chain's CDR3 is CASSLRWTSYEQYF. The CDR3 DNA reads as TGTGCCAGCAGTTTAAGGTGGACTTCCTACGAGCAGTACTTC. The rearrangement joins TRBV27 to TRBJ2-7, with D possibly being TRBD2 (5 bases). Germline values: CDR1 MNHEY, CDR2 SMNVEV (reference sequence). The CDR3 runs to 14 residues. Between the trimmed V and J ends, which lost 2 bases and 1 base, there was a span of 9 bases.

The rearrangement uses TRBV19 and TRBJ2-3, with 13 nucleotides matching TRBD2. Germline trimming cut 10 bases from V and 7 bases from J; bases unmatched to any gene: 17. The CDR3 is 17 residues long. Germline-derived CDR1 and CDR2 are LNHDA and SQIVND (reference sequence). CDR3 bases: TGTGCCACGACTAGCGGGAGGACACCCACCTCGTTGAATACGCAGTATTTT. Protein product: CATTSGRTPTSLNTQYF.

This clone came up once. The chain uses TRBV28 and TRBJ2-4, with unresolved D. CDR1 MDHEN and CDR2 SYDVKM come from the germline V gene. V was trimmed by 4 bases and J by 1 base, leaving 11 bases between them. This CDR3 comprises 15 residues. CDR3 residues: CASSSLLGAKNIQYF. The CDR3 DNA follows: TGTGCCAGCAGTTCACTATTAGGGGCCAAAAACATTCAGTACTTC.

CDR3 loop: CATSDLTPSGQNEQFF. CDR3 in DNA: TGTGCCACCAGTGATTTGACACCCTCGGGTCAGAATGAGCAGTTCTTC. The rearrangement links TRBV24-1 to TRBJ2-1; the D is unclear. Trimming cost V 0 bases and J 7 bases, with 15 bases left between them. CDR3 length: 16 residues. The germline V gene encodes CDR1 KGHDR and CDR2 SFDVKD.

The V and J genes are TRBV7-6 and TRBJ1-3; D not certain. Trimming removed 6 bases at V and 0 bases at J, with 12 bases between. Germline CDR1 is SGHVS and CDR2 is FNYEAQ. The CDR3 is made up of 15 amino acids. The CDR3 DNA reads as TGTGCCAGCAGTTACCAAGGTCTCTCTGGAAACACCATATATTTT. Protein sequence: CASSYQGLSGNTIYF.

This clone was counted once. This chain uses TRBV12-5 with TRBJ1-1, with 10 bases aligning to TRBD1. Per germline, CDR1 LGHNT and CDR2 FRNRAP. V gave up 0 bases and J gave up 1 base; unmatched junction bases: 8. There are 18 residues in the CDR3. The CDR3 loop is CASGLVLDRGPRNTEAFF. The CDR3 bases are TGTGCTAGTGGTTTGGTTCTAGACAGGGGGCCCCGGAACACTGAAGCTTTCTTT.

J is TRBJ2-3 and V is TRBV7-8, with a possible D match to TRBD2 (6 bases). V shed 2 bases and J shed 3 bases, with 12 bases lying between them. This CDR3 has 15 amino acids. Germline CDR1 and CDR2: SGHVS and FQNEAQ. The CDR3 DNA reads TGTGCCAGCAGCTTAAGTCTAGCGAAGACAGATACGCAGTATTTT. Translating gives CASSLSLAKTDTQYF.

The rearrangement joins TRBV25-1 to TRBJ2-1; D may be TRBD1 (6 bases). The CDR3 is 12 amino acids. Trimming cost V 2 bases and J 9 bases, with 8 bases left between them. From germline, CDR1 is MGHDK and CDR2 SYGVNS. The chain's CDR3 is CASSENRAEQFF. In DNA form, the CDR3 reads TGTGCCAGCAGTGAAAACAGGGCTGAGCAGTTCTTC.